This T cell receptor (beta chain) was found in a study of shared clonotypes between healthy human individuals. Study results and limitations: Specimens sampled were limited to blood, with tissue repertoires likely differing.

A single count supports this clone. No antigen is known for it. Original processing notes: Filtering differed because ImmunoSEQ produced junction-only sequences that carried no quality scores. Measured with immunoSEQ multiplex PCR; TCRdb has only the in-frame clones, and not every one. Clone size and V and J calls were adopted from that table, with D and trimming inferred from the DNA. The sample lists nearly 1 million clones; approximately 80% were seen once. CDR3 length equals 16 residues. V dropped 2 bases and J dropped 7; count of bases not matched to a gene: 9. Germline CDR1 is MNHEY and CDR2 is SVGAGI.

The specimen sequenced was memory CD4+ T cells sorted from blood. The subset: CD45RA-negative fraction. This TCR derives from a man aged 18 to 30 in good health. V gene TRBV6-5 combines with J gene TRBJ2-1, with TRBD1 identical over 9 bases. This CDR3 reads CASSYQGTGTGNEQFF. Written as DNA, the CDR3 is TGTGCCAGCAGTTACCAAGGGACAGGGACAGGTAATGAGCAGTTCTTC.